This T cell receptor beta chain was sequenced during a study of CXCR3-negative and CXCR3-positive naive CD8 T cells. Overall study results and limits: More hydrophobic TRB CDR3s were found in CXCR3-positive naive cells than in CXCR3-negative naive cells. The study found that naive CXCR3-negative and CXCR3-positive cells shared TRBV-TRBJ usage, while memory cells differed. The study found CXCR3 expression partially decreased after cryopreservation and ran most assays on fresh PBMCs.

Definition of naive CD8+ T cells rested on a CD45RO-CCR7+CD27+CD95- profile. Notes on this clonotype: Its antigen is not identified.

Germline loops: CDR1 SGHDT, CDR2 YYEEEE. The CDR3 is 13 residues long. Each TRB cDNA library was prepared by 5' RACE (with UMI labels). From its re-call of the 5' RACE reads, TCRdb lists each CDR3 protein once, without DNA. The sample includes tens of thousands of distinct CDR3 sequences. Sequencing was done on a sample of naive CXCR3+ CD8+ T cells from blood. The subset was: CD45RO-CCR7+CD27+CD95- naive CD8+ T cells expressing CXCR3 (TNR3+). The TCR originated in a human donor in good health. Some clones in this sample may be carry-over from other donors' samples. The chain has TRBV5-6 and TRBJ2-7; TCRdb's D call of TRBD1 is untestable without DNA. CDR3 in amino acids: CASSKYPGDEQYF.